The text below deals with one TCR beta chain. In the original analysis: Amplification with reference gene primers provided the estimates of nucleated cell counts. Here immunoSEQ multiplex PCR was the method, and the copy in TCRdb shows in-frame clones only, minus some. V, J and clone size were drawn from that table, and D and trimming were deduced from the DNA. The sample lists approximately 110,000 clones, approximately 85% occurring once. The data stem from a study of blood T cell repertoires in COVID-19. Whole-study context: Donors in the United States, Italy and Spain gave samples during acute or convalescent COVID-19. From T cells, B-cell-depleted T cells, or PBMCs came the material, which was cDNA or gDNA.

It was during active infection that Seattle patients were enrolled and then longitudinally followed. Material for sequencing was peripheral blood. This clonotype was sampled from a woman aged 80 or over with COVID-19, enrolled during active disease.

Here the CDR3 DNA reads TGCGCCAGCAGCCAGCTAGCGGGAGGGAACACCGGGGAGCTGTTTTTT. This gives the protein CASSQLAGGNTGELFF. This chain joins TRBV4-1 and TRBJ2-2; TRBD2 matches at 11 bases. Unmatched junction bases numbered 1, after V lost 3 bases and J lost 1 base. The CDR3 contains 16 residues. The germline V gene has CDR1 MGHRA and CDR2 YSYEKL.